The entry below gives a single T cell receptor beta chain sequence along with its context. V was clipped by 3 bases and J by 3 bases, with 8 bases between them. Looked up from germline, CDR1 is MGHDK and CDR2 is SYGVNS. The CDR3 loop spans 13 amino acids. This sample was taken from a study of blood T cell repertoires in COVID-19. At the level of the study: COVID-19 samples collected from the United States, Italy and Spain covered acute and convalescent phases. PBMCs, B-cell-depleted T cells, or T cells were the source of the cDNA or gDNA that made up the material.

In the study's own analysis: Counts of nucleated cells, estimated from reference gene primer amplification, were obtained. Sequencing used immunoSEQ multiplex PCR; TCRdb keeps in-frame clones, though not all of them. V and J calls and clone size are given by that table; D and trimming were obtained from the DNA. The data hold about 190,000 clones, with about 87% observed a single time. Sequences were obtained from peripheral blood. The chain is built from TRBV25-1 and TRBJ1-1, with a weak D call TRBD1 (6 bases). This TCR was sampled from a woman aged 30 to 39 with acute or convalescent COVID-19. The CDR3 spells CASSETGYTEAFF. CDR3 bases: TGTGCCAGCAGTGAGACAGGATACACTGAAGCTTTCTTT.